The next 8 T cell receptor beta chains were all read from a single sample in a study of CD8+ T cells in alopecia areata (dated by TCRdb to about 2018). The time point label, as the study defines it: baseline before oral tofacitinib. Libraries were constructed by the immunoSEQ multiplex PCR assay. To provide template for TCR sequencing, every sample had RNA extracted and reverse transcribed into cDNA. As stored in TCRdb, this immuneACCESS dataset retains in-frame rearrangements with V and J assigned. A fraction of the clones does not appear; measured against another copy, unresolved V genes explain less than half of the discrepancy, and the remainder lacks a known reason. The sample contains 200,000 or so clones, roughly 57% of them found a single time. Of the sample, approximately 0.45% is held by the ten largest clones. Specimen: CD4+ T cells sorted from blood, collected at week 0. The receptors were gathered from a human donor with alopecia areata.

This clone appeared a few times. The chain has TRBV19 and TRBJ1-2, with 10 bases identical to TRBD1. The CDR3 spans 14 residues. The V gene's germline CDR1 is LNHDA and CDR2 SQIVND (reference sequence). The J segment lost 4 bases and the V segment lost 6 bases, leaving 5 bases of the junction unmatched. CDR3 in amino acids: CASSRDRGTYGYTF. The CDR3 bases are TGTGCCAGTAGCCGGGACAGGGGCACCTATGGCTACACCTTC.

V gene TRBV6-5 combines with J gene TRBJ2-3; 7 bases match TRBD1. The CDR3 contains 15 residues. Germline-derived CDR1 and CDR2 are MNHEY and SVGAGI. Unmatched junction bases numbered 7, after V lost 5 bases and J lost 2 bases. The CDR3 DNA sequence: TGTGCCAGCAGTGTCTTGGGACAGTACACAGATACGCAGTATTTT. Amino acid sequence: CASSVLGQYTDTQYF.

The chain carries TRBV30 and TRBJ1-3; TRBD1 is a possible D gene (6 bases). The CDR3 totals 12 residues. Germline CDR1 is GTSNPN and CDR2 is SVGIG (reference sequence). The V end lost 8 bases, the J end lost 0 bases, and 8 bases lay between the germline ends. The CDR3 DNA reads TGTGCCCGGGACAACTCTGGAAACACCATATATTTT. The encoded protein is CARDNSGNTIYF.

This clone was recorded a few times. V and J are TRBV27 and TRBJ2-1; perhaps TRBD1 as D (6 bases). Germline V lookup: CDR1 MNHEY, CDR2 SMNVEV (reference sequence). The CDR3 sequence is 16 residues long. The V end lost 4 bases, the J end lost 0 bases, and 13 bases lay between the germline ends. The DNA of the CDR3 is TGTGCCAGCAGTTCCTTCACAGGGAGCTCCTACAATGAGCAGTTCTTC. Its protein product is CASSSFTGSSYNEQFF.

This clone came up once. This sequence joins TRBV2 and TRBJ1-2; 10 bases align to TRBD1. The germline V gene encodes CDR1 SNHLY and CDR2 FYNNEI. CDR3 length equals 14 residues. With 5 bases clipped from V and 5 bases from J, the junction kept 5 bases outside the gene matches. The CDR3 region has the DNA TGTGCCAGCAGTTACGACAGGGGGCCGTATGGCTACACCTTC. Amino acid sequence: CASSYDRGPYGYTF.

The CDR3 protein is CASRQGGYEQYF. Written as DNA, the CDR3 is TGTGCCAGCAGACAGGGAGGCTACGAGCAGTACTTC. V gene TRBV2 combines with J gene TRBJ2-7; D might be TRBD1 or TRBD2, each matching 6 bases. V was cut by 6 bases and J by 3 bases, with 9 bases left in between. CDR1 is SNHLY, CDR2 FYNNEI, per germline. CDR3 length equals 12 residues. The complete variable domain, with remaining parts taken from reference TRBV2 and TRBJ2-7, reads EPEVTQTPSHQVTQMGQEVILRCVPISNHLYFYWYRQILGQKVEFLVSFYNNEISEKSEIFDDQFSVERPDGSNFTLKIRSTKLEDSAMYFCASRQGGYEQYFGPGTRLTVT.

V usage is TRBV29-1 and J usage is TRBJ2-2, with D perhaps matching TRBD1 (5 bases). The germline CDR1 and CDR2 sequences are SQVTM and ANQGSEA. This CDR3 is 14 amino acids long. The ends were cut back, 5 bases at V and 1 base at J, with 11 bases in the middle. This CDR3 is CSVSWGMNTGELFF. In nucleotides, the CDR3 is TGCAGCGTTTCCTGGGGCATGAACACCGGGGAGCTGTTTTTT.

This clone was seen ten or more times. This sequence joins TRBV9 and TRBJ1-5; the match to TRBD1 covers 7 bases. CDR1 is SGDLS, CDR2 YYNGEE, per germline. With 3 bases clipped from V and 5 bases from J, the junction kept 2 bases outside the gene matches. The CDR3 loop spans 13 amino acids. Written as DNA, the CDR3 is TGTGCCAGCAGCGCAGACAGGGATCAGCCCCAGCATTTT. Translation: CASSADRDQPQHF.